The present entry profiles one TCR beta chain with its context. The target antigen is unknown. This CDR3 region has 15 residues. CDR1 SGHRS and CDR2 YFSETQ come from the germline V gene. With 1 base removed from V and 5 bases from J, the gap between germline ends came to 12 bases. The data derive from a study of Ad26.COV2.S vaccination and SARS-CoV-2 variants. Regarding the study as a whole: Similar non-spike TCR breadth was seen in vaccine and placebo recipients. Assessments of TCR breadth and depth may have underestimated the total T cell responses. Substantial breadth in spike-specific CD8+ and CD4+ T cell responses was reportedly seen after vaccination.

Assay: immunoSEQ multiplex PCR; the TCRdb copy retains only in-frame clones and omits some. Of almost 400,000 clones listed, around 91% are singletons. Treatment denoted: around 19 received Ad26.COV2.S at low or high dose, single or two shots; about five received placebo; per-sample allocation not given. Repertoires come from day 63 after the first vaccine or placebo injection. An Ad26 vector that expressed Wuhan-strain SARS-CoV-2 spike constituted the vaccine. The chain joins TRBV5-1 to TRBJ2-2; D may be TRBD1 (7 bases). The material sequenced was peripheral blood, taken in a trial of Ad26.COV2.S vaccine versus placebo. The TCR comes from a person aged 18 to 65 who received the Ad26.COV2.S COVID-19 vaccine or a placebo. The CDR3 here is CASSLLAGGTGELFF. CDR3 in DNA: TGCGCCAGCAGCTTGTTGGCAGGGGGGACCGGGGAGCTGTTTTTT.